This T cell receptor (beta chain) was captured by sequencing in a study of blood T cell repertoires in COVID-19. The study recruited people aged about 18 to 89 years across approximately 24 US areas. Self-reported history from a screening survey and questionnaire set each donor's cohort. Per the germline V gene, CDR1 is GTSNPN and CDR2 is SVGIG (reference sequence). V lost 4 bases and J 0 bases, leaving 12 bases between the germline ends. This CDR3 comprises 14 residues. Assay used: immunoSEQ multiplex PCR; TCRdb lists only in-frame clones, some missing. The sample holds 390,000 or so clones, 75% to 90% seen once.

The receptor's source is a young man who had recovered from COVID-19. The chain is built from TRBV30 and TRBJ1-1; perhaps TRBD1 as D (6 bases). Sequenced input: PBMCs or T cells enriched from blood (not recorded which). In DNA, the CDR3 is TGTGCCTGGACCCAGGGGCTGATGAACACTGAAGCTTTCTTT. Translating it yields CAWTQGLMNTEAFF.